This T cell receptor beta chain came from a study of shared clonotypes between healthy human individuals. Overall study context: Per donor, CD8 memory used one plate, CD8 naive used two, CD4 memory used three and CD4 naive used three.

The table came from immunoSEQ multiplex PCR; TCRdb's copy has only in-frame clones and leaves some out. The table records 1.5 million to 1.9 million clones, 95% to 99% of them present only once. Germline lookup yields CDR1 GTSNPN and CDR2 SVGIG (reference sequence). The CDR3 covers 14 residues. V lost 0 bases and J 1 base, leaving 6 bases between the germline ends. The sequenced material came from naive CD4+ T cells sorted from blood. The subset is: CD45RA+ positively selected. The chain uses TRBV30 and TRBJ2-2; D uncertain. This TCR was sampled from a young man in good health. The DNA for the CDR3 is TGTGCCTGGAGTGTACGGTGGAACACCGGGGAGCTGTTTTTT. Translated: CAWSVRWNTGELFF. The full variable domain, in which reference TRBV30 and TRBJ2-2 provide the parts outside the CDR3, is SQTIHQWPATLVQPVGSPLSLECTVEGTSNPNLYWYRQAAGRGLQLLFYSVGIGQISSEVPQNLSASRPQDRQFILSSKKLLLSDSGFYLCAWSVRWNTGELFFGEGSRLTVL.